This TCR beta chain came from a study of brain T cells in children with intractable seizures. The table came from immunoSEQ multiplex PCR; TCRdb's copy has only in-frame clones and leaves some out. The top ten clones hold 24% of a sample with 80,000 or so clones, about 90% of them seen once. Sequencing was limited to surgery cases with top T cell transcript signatures in brain tissue. Pre-surgery treatment included at least one anti-epileptic drug. With V trimmed by 5 bases and J by 1 base, 7 bases remained unmatched. This CDR3 region has 15 residues. Germline V gene data show CDR1 as MDHEN and CDR2 as SYDVKM. Concerning this clone itself: Its cognate antigen is unknown.

Findings and limits, study-wide: Only CDR3 sequence similarity suggested viral specificity, without known HCMV serostatus.

This TCR was recovered from a girl aged 2 to 9 with Rasmussen encephalitis and intractable seizures. V usage is TRBV28 and J usage is TRBJ1-1; 7 bases are shared with TRBD1. The specimen comprised peripheral blood, sampled at surgery. The CDR3: CASSGSTGRNTEAFF. The CDR3 DNA reads as TGTGCCAGCAGTGGATCGACAGGGCGGAACACTGAAGCTTTCTTT.